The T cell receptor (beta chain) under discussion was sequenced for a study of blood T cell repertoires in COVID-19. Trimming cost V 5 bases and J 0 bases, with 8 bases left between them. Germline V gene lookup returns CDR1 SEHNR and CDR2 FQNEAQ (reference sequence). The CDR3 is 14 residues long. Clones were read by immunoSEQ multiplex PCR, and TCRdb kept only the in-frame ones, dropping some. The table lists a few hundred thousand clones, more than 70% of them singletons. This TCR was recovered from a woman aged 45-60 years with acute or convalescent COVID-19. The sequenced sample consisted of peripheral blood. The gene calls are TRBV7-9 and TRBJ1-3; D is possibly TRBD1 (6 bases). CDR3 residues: CASSTGTSGNTIYF. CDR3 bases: TGTGCCAGCAGCACAGGGACCTCTGGAAACACCATATATTTT.